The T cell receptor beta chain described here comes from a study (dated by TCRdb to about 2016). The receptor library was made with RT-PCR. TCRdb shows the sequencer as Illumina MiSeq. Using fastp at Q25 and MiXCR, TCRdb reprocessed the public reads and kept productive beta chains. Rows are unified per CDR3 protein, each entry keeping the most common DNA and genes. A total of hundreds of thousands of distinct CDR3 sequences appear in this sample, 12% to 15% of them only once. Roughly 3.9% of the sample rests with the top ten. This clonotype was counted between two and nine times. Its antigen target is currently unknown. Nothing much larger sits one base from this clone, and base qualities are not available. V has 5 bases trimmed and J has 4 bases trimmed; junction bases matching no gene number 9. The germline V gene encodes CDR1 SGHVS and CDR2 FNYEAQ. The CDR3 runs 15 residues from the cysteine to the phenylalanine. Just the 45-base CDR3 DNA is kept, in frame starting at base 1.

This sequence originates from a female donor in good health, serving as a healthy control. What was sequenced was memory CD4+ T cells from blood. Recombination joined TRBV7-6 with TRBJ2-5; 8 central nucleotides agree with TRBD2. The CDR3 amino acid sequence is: CASSPREGGAETQYF. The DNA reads TGTGCCAGCAGCCCTCGGGAGGGTGGGGCAGAGACCCAGTACTTC.